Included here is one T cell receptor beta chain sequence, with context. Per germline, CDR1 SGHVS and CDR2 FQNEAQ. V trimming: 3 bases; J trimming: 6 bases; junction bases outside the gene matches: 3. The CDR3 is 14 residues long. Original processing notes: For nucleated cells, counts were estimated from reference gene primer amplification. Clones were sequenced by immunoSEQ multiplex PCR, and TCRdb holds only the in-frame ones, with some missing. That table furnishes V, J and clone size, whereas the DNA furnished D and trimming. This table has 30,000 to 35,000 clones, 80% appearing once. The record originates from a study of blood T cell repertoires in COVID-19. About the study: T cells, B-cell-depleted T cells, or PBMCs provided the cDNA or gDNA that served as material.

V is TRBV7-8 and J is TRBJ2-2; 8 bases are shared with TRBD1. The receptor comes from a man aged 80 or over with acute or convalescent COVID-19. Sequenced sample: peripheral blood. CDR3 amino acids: CASSFQTGAGELFF. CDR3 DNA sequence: TGTGCCAGCAGCTTTCAGACAGGGGCCGGGGAGCTGTTTTTT.